The 4 T cell receptor beta chains listed next were all sequenced from one sample in a study of T cells after yellow fever vaccination. TCRdb independently ran MiXCR on the 5' RACE reads; one entry per CDR3 protein. The sample contains just under 600,000 distinct CDR3 sequences, roughly 14% of which appear only once. The material was PBMCs, obtained on the day of the yellow fever booster vaccination. These receptors were obtained from a young man who received the YFV17D yellow fever vaccine.

This clonotype was counted a few times. V usage is TRBV10-3 and J usage is TRBJ2-7, with unresolved D. Looked up from germline, CDR1 is ENHRY and CDR2 is SYGVKD. Trimming removed 3 bases from V and 0 bases from J, with 9 bases in between. The CDR3 length is 14 residues. This CDR3 reads CAISDGAYSYEQYF. DNA for the CDR3: TGTGCCATCAGTGACGGTGCGTACTCCTACGAGCAGTACTTC.

This clonotype was counted a few times. This chain connects TRBV7-3 to TRBJ2-5, with TRBD2 matching 8 bases. Germline CDR1 is SGHTA and CDR2 is FQGTGA. Trimming removed 2 bases from V and 6 bases from J; junction bases left unmatched: 8. The CDR3 consists of 15 residues. DNA for the CDR3: TGTGCCAGCAGCTTAGAATCGGGAGGGCCGAAGACCCAGTACTTC. Translated, it gives CASSLESGGPKTQYF. The full variable domain, in which reference TRBV7-3 and TRBJ2-5 provide the parts outside the CDR3, is GAGVSQTPSNKVTEKGKYVELRCDPISGHTALYWYRQSLGQGPEFLIYFQGTGAADDSGLPNDRFFAVRPEGSVSTLKIQRTERGDSAVYLCASSLESGGPKTQYFGPGTRLLVL.

The chain uses TRBV6-1 and TRBJ1-1, with unresolved D. Germline lookup yields CDR1 MNHNS and CDR2 SASEGT. This CDR3 has 13 amino acids. V lost 7 bases, J lost 3 bases, and 12 bases lay in between. In nucleotides, the CDR3 is TGTGCCAGCAATAGGATCAAGGACACTGAAGCTTTCTTT. It translates to CASNRIKDTEAFF.

This clonotype was counted between two and nine times. This sequence joins TRBV9 and TRBJ2-7; D may be TRBD1 or TRBD2 (6 bases each). The CDR3 sequence is 15 residues long. Germline CDR1 is SGDLS and CDR2 is YYNGEE. Trimming shortened V by 0 bases and J by 3 bases, and 13 bases separated the two germline ends. In nucleotides, the CDR3 is TGTGCCAGCAGCGTAGAACCCGGGGGCCACTACGAGCAGTACTTC. It yields the protein CASSVEPGGHYEQYF.